Only a few counts were recorded for the clone carrying this TCR beta chain. Its antigen is currently unknown. These data originate in a study of early T cells in non-severe SARS-CoV-2 infection. Study-level background: It was bulk RNA from unsorted whole blood that was sequenced, and the chains were unpaired.

Findings and caveats of the study: Private and CD4 specificities were missed by VDJdb matching, skewed to anti-spike CD8.

The library protocol tagged individual cDNA molecules with unique molecular identifiers. TCRdb reprocessed the 5' RACE reads via MiXCR and lists one record per CDR3 protein. The sample records fewer than 85,000 distinct CDR3 sequences, 10% to 12% being singletons. The germline V gene encodes CDR1 ENHRY and CDR2 SYGVKD. The length of the CDR3 is 14 residues. V shed 8 bases, J shed 10 bases, and the junction held 10 bases outside the gene matches. Sequenced here: whole blood, sampled at baseline. This sequence was found in an adult who was a healthcare worker with PCR-confirmed SARS-CoV-2 infection or an uninfected control (not recorded which). The gene calls are TRBV10-3 and TRBJ1-6; 8 bases fit TRBD1. The CDR3 reads CAIGGQGARSPLHF. The CDR3 DNA sequence: TGTGCCATCGGAGGGCAGGGGGCGCGGTCACCCCTCCACTTT.